Following are 18 T cell receptor beta chains from one sample sequenced in a study of blood T cell repertoires in COVID-19. Using immunoSEQ multiplex PCR, the repertoire was profiled, and TCRdb retains in-frame clones only, with some absent. The table lists a few hundred thousand clones, 70% to 90% of them singletons, with approximately 2.3% in the top ten. Sequencing input: peripheral blood. The source of these receptors is a woman in her forties or fifties with acute or convalescent COVID-19.

The V gene is TRBV24-1, the J gene TRBJ1-1; possibly TRBD1 for D (5 bases). Trimming left V 7 bases short and J 11 bases short, with 16 bases between. The germline CDR1 and CDR2 sequences are KGHDR and SFDVKD. The CDR3 consists of 12 residues. The CDR3 sequence is CATRGTAGEAFF. The DNA of the CDR3 is TGTGCCACCAGGGGGACGGCGGGGGAGGCTTTCTTT.

The chain recombines TRBV5-6 with TRBJ1-5; D may be TRBD1 (6 bases). CDR3 length: 18 residues. The V and J ends lost 0 bases and 4 bases respectively, with 20 bases between them. Germline V gene lookup returns CDR1 SGHDT and CDR2 YYEEEE. The CDR3 DNA is TGTGCCAGCAGCTTGGAGTTCCTCCGGGGGGCGAAGAATCAGCCCCAGCATTTT. It encodes CASSLEFLRGAKNQPQHF.

The V and J genes are TRBV7-3 and TRBJ2-3; 11 nucleotides line up with TRBD2. This CDR3 comprises 15 residues. The germline gives CDR1 SGHTA, CDR2 FQGTGA. The trim removed 4 bases at V and 4 bases at J, leaving 4 bases unmatched. The CDR3 DNA is TGTGCCAGCAGCTCATTAGCGGGAGGGGCAGATACGCAGTATTTT. Encoded protein: CASSSLAGGADTQYF.

V usage is TRBV29-1 and J usage is TRBJ1-3, with a weak D call TRBD1 (6 bases). V was trimmed by 6 bases and J by 4 bases, leaving 13 bases between them. The CDR3 extends over 13 amino acids. The germline V gene has CDR1 SQVTM and CDR2 ANQGSEA. This CDR3 is CSVLQGFGNTIYF. As DNA, the CDR3 is TGCAGCGTACTACAGGGTTTCGGAAACACCATATATTTT. Drawing the rest from reference TRBV29-1 and TRBJ1-3, the complete variable domain is SAVISQKPSRDICQRGTSLTIQCQVDSQVTMMFWYRQQPGQSLTLIATANQGSEATYESGFVIDKFPISRPNLTFSTLTVSNMSPEDSSIYLCSVLQGFGNTIYFGEGSWLTVV.

This clone was counted a single time. CDR3 protein: CASSQDPREKLFF. The CDR3 bases are TGTGCCAGCAGTCAGGATCCGCGTGAAAAACTGTTTTTT. This rearrangement joins TRBV25-1 to TRBJ1-4; D is uncertain. The CDR3 is made up of 13 amino acids. V was pared by 5 bases and J by 7 bases, with 11 bases between. CDR1 MGHDK and CDR2 SYGVNS come from the germline V gene.

The chain recombines TRBV4-3 with TRBJ1-1, with D tentatively TRBD1 (6 bases). The CDR3 is 12 amino acids. Germline V gene sequence: CDR1 LGHNA, CDR2 YSLEER. The V end was cut by 3 bases, the J end by 11 bases, with 13 bases between. CDR3 sequence (DNA): TGCGCCAGCAGCCAGACAGGCGACCCGGCTTTCTTT. Its translation: CASSQTGDPAFF.

This clone turned up a few times. This rearrangement joins TRBV30 to TRBJ2-7, with TRBD1 as a possible D gene (5 bases). The CDR3 extends over 13 amino acids. Looked up from germline, CDR1 is GTSNPN and CDR2 is SVGIG (reference sequence). The V and J ends lost 5 bases and 0 bases respectively, with 11 bases between them. The CDR3 region is CAWQGKSSYEQYF. CDR3 DNA sequence: TGTGCCTGGCAGGGAAAGAGCTCCTACGAGCAGTACTTC.

The chain has TRBV5-1 and TRBJ1-1; D remains ambiguous. Germline CDR1 and CDR2: SGHRS and YFSETQ. This CDR3 region has 15 residues. V was shortened by 0 bases and J by 7 bases, with 16 bases between the two germline ends. The CDR3 reads CASSLDVSRGGEAFF. The CDR3 DNA sequence: TGCGCCAGCAGCTTGGACGTCTCCCGAGGAGGTGAAGCTTTCTTT.

The chain links TRBV28 to TRBJ1-5, with a possible D match to TRBD1 (6 bases). CDR3 length equals 15 residues. The germline gives CDR1 MDHEN, CDR2 SYDVKM. V lost 7 bases, J lost 3 bases, and 16 bases lay in between. The CDR3 loop is CASKDPQGDNQPQHF. CDR3 sequence (DNA): TGTGCCAGCAAAGACCCACAGGGAGACAATCAGCCCCAGCATTTT.

This rearrangement joins TRBV6-2 or TRBV6-3 to TRBJ1-4; D is unresolved. CDR1 is MNHEY and CDR2 is SVGEGT in the germline V gene. Trimming shortened V by 5 bases and J by 8 bases, and 15 bases separated the two germline ends. The CDR3 is 14 amino acids. DNA for the CDR3: TGTGCCAGCAGTCATAGGACCTCGGGAGAAAAACTGTTTTTT. Translated, it gives CASSHRTSGEKLFF.

The rearrangement joins TRBV5-1 to TRBJ2-7; TRBD2 matches 8 bases. The CDR3 runs to 15 residues. Looked up from germline, CDR1 is SGHRS and CDR2 is YFSETQ. V dropped 0 bases and J dropped 2; count of bases not matched to a gene: 4. CDR3 amino acids: CASSLEAGGAYEQYF. The CDR3 DNA reads TGCGCCAGCAGCTTGGAGGCGGGGGGCGCCTACGAGCAGTACTTC.

The rearrangement links TRBV5-1 to TRBJ2-1; 14 positions agree with TRBD2. V shed 0 bases and J 10 bases; nucleotides not matched to a gene: 12. CDR3 size: 18 residues. CDR1 is SGHRS, CDR2 YFSETQ, per germline. CDR3 protein: CASSLGFAGTSGSGEQFF. CDR3 nucleotides: TGCGCCAGCAGCTTGGGCTTTGCGGGGACTAGCGGGAGTGGGGAGCAGTTCTTC.

The chain uses TRBV5-1 and TRBJ2-7; 14 bases are a match to TRBD2. Germline trimming cut 2 bases from V and 2 bases from J; bases unmatched to any gene: 6. Germline V gene data show CDR1 as SGHRS and CDR2 as YFSETQ. This CDR3 spans 17 amino acids. CDR3 sequence (DNA): TGCGCCAGCAGCTTCGGGACTAGCGGGAGTTACGCCTACGAGCAGTACTTC. It encodes CASSFGTSGSYAYEQYF.

This clone was seen more than once but under ten times. The chain couples TRBV4-2 to TRBJ1-1; 9 nucleotides align to TRBD1. The germline V gene has CDR1 LGHNA and CDR2 YNFKEQ. The length of the CDR3 is 15 residues. Trimming took 0 bases from V and 5 from J; bases not matched to a gene: 4. The CDR3 protein is CASSQDRQGGTEAFF. The CDR3 DNA sequence: TGTGCCAGCAGCCAAGATCGACAGGGGGGTACTGAAGCTTTCTTT.

The V and J genes are TRBV5-1 and TRBJ2-7; possible D gene TRBD2, 5 bases. The CDR3 runs 14 residues. The germline V gene has CDR1 SGHRS and CDR2 YFSETQ. The ends were cut back, 4 bases at V and 4 bases at J, with 15 bases in the middle. The CDR3 spells CASSREGGPYEQYF. CDR3 bases: TGCGCCAGCAGCAGGGAAGGAGGCCCTTACGAGCAGTACTTC.

This chain links TRBV27 with TRBJ1-6; TRBD1 matches at 8 bases. V was pared by 5 bases and J by 8 bases, with 8 bases of the junction left unmatched. The CDR3 is 15 residues long. Germline V gene lookup returns CDR1 MNHEY and CDR2 SMNVEV (reference sequence). CDR3 region: CASSRRTGYDSPLHF. CDR3 bases: TGTGCCAGCAGTCGGCGGACAGGGTACGATTCACCCCTCCACTTT.

The chain recombines TRBV6-5 with TRBJ2-1, with 7 positions matching TRBD2. The germline CDR1 and CDR2 sequences are MNHEY and SVGAGI. The CDR3 contains 14 residues. The V gene end was trimmed by 2 bases and the J gene end by 9 bases; junction bases not matched to a gene: 7. CDR3 region: CASSYLAGAVEQFF. Here the CDR3 DNA reads TGTGCCAGCAGTTACCTGGCGGGAGCGGTTGAGCAGTTCTTC.

This clone appeared a single time. The chain employs TRBV25-1 and TRBJ1-4; D possibly corresponds to TRBD1 (5 bases). Trimming took off 3 bases at V and 10 bases at J, with 12 bases between the two ends. The germline V gene encodes CDR1 MGHDK and CDR2 SYGVNS. CDR3 size: 13 residues. DNA of the CDR3: TGTGCCAGCAGTGAGGTCAGGGAGGGAAAACTGTTTTTT. Residues: CASSEVREGKLFF.